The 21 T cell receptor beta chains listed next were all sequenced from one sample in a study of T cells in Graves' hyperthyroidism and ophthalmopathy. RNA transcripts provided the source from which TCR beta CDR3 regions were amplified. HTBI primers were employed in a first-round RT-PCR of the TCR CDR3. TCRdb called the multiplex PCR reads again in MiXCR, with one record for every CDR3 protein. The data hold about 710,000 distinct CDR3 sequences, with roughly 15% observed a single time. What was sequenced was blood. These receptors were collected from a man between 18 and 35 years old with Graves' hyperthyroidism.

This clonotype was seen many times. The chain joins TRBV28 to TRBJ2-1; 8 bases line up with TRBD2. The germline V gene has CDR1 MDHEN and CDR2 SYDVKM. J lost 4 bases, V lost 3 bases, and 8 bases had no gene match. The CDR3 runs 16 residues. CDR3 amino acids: CASSFFGGGEYNEQFF. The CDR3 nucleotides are TGTGCCAGCAGTTTTTTCGGGGGGGGGGAATACAATGAGCAGTTCTTC.

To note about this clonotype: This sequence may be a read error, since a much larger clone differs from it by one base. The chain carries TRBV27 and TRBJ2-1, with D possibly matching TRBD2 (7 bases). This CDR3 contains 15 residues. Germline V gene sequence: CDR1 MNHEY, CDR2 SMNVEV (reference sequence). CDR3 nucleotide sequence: TGTACCATCTCCAAGGGGGAGGGGGGAAACAATGAGCAGTTCTTC. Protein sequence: CTISKGEGGNNEQFF.

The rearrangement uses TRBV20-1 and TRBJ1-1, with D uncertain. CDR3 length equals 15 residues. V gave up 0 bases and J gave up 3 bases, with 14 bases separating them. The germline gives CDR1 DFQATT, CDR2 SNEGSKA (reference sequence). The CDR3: CSARDGSWRDTEAFF. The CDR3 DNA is TGCAGTGCTAGAGACGGGTCCTGGAGAGACACTGAAGCTTTCTTT.

CDR3: CASSRSFPGQGAKEETQYF. In DNA, the CDR3 is TGTGCCAGCAGTCGTTCTTTCCCGGGACAGGGGGCAAAGGAAGAGACCCAGTACTTC. V usage is TRBV7-9 and J usage is TRBJ2-5, with TRBD1 matching 12 bases. V lost 6 bases, J lost 3 bases, and 17 bases stayed unmatched. This CDR3 has 19 residues. Germline values: CDR1 SEHNR, CDR2 FQNEAQ (reference sequence).

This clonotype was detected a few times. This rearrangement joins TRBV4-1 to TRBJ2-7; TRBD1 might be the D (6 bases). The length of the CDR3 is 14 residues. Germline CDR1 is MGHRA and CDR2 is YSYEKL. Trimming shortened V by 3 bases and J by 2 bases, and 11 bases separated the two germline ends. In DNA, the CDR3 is TGCGCCAGCAGCCATTGGACAGTCCCCTACGAGCAGTACTTC. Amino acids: CASSHWTVPYEQYF.

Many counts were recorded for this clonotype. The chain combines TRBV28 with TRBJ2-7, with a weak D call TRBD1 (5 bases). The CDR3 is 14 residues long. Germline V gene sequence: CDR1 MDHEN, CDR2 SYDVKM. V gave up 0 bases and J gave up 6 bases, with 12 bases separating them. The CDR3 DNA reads TGTGCCAGCAGTTTATGGGAGACAGTATCCGAGCAGTACTTC. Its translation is CASSLWETVSEQYF.

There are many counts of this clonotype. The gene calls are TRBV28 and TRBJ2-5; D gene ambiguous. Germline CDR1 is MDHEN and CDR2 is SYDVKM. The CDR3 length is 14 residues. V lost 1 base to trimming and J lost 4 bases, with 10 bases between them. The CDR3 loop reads CASSLFQGPETQYF. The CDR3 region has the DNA TGTGCCAGCAGTTTATTCCAAGGGCCAGAGACCCAGTACTTC.

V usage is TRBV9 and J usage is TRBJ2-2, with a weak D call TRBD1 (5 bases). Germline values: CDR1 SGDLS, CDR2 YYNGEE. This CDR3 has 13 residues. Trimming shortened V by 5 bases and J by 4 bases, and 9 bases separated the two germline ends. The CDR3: CASSKTVTGELFF. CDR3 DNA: TGTGCCAGCAGTAAGACAGTCACCGGGGAGCTGTTTTTT.

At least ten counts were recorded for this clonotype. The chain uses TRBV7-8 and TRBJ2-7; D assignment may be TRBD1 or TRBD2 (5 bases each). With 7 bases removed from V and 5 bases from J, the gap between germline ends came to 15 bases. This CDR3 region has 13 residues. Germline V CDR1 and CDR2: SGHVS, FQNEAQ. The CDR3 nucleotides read TGTGCCAGCACCCCAGGGAGTATCAACGAGCAGTACTTC. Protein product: CASTPGSINEQYF. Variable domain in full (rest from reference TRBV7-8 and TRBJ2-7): GAGVSQSPRYKVAKRGQDVALRCDPISGHVSLFWYQQALGQGPEFLTYFQNEAQLDKSGLPSDRFFAERPEGSVSTLKIQRTQQEDSAVYLCASTPGSINEQYFGPGTRLTVT.

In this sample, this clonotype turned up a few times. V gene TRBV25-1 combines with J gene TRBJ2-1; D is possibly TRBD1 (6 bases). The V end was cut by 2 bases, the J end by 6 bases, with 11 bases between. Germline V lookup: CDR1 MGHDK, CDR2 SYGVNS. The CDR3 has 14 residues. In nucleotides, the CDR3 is TGTGCCAGCAGTGAAACCACAGGGCCCAATGAGCAGTTCTTC. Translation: CASSETTGPNEQFF.

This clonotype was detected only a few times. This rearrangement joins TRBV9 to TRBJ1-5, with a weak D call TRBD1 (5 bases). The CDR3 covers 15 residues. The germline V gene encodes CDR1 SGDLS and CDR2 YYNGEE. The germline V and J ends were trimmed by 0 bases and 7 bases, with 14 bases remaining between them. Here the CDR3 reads CASSVAGGVGQPQHF. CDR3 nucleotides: TGTGCCAGCAGCGTAGCAGGAGGGGTTGGGCAGCCCCAGCATTTT. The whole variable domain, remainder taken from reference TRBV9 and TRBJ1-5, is DSGVTQTPKHLITATGQRVTLRCSPRSGDLSVYWYQQSLDQGLQFLIQYYNGEERAKGNILERFSAQQFPDLHSELNLSSLELGDSALYFCASSVAGGVGQPQHFGDGTRLSIL.

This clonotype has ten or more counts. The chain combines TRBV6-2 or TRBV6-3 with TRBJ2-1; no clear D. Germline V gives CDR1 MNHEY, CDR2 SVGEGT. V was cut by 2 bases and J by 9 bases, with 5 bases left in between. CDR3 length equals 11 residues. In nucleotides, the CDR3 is TGTGCCAGCAGTTACGAGGTTGAGCAGTTCTTC. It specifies CASSYEVEQFF.

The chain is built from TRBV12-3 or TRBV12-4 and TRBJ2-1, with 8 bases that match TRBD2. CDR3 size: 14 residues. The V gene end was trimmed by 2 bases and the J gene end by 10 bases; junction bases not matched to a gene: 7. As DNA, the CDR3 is TGTGCCAGCAGTTTATCCGCGGGAGGCGGAGAGCAGTTCTTC. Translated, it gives CASSLSAGGGEQFF.

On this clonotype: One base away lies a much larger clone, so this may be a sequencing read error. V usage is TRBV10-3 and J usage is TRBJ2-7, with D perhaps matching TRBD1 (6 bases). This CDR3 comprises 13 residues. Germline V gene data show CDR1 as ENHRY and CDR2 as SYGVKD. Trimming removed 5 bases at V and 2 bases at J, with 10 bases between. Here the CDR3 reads CAISRTVAYEQYF. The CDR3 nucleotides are TGTGCCATCAGTCGGACAGTGGCCTACGAGCAGTACTTC.

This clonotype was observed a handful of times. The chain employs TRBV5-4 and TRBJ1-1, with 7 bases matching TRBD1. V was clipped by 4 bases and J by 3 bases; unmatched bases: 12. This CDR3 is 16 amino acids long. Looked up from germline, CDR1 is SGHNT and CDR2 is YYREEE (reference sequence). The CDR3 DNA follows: TGTGCCAGCAGCCAGGACAGGAGCGTTAGTTACACTGAAGCTTTCTTT. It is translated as CASSQDRSVSYTEAFF.

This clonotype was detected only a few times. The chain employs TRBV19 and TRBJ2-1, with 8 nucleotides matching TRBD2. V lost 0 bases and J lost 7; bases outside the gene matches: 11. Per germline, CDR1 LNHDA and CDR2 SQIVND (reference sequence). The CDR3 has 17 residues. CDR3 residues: CASSIEGAGAGVNEQFF. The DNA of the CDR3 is TGTGCCAGTAGTATAGAAGGAGCGGGAGCGGGCGTGAATGAGCAGTTCTTC.

As DNA, the CDR3 is TGTGCCAGCAGTGGCTTGGGGACCTACGAGCAGTACTTC. It is translated as CASSGLGTYEQYF. V and J are TRBV6-1 and TRBJ2-7; no definite D call. Germline assignment: CDR1 MNHNS and CDR2 SASEGT. Trimming stripped 4 bases from V and 2 bases from J, with 9 bases between. CDR3 size: 13 residues.

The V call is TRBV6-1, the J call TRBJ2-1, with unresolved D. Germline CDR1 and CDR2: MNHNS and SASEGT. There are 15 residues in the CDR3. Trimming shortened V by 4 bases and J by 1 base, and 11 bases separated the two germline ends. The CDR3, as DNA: TGTGCCAGCAGTGTAGTTAGGGTATCCTACAATGAGCAGTTCTTC. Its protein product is CASSVVRVSYNEQFF.

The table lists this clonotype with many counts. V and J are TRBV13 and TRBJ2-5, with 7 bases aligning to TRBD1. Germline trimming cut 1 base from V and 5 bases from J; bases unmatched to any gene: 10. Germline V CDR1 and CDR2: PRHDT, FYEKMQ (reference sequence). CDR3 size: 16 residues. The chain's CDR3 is CASSLVSGGIRETQYF. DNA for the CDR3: TGTGCCAGCAGCTTAGTGTCAGGGGGAATTCGGGAGACCCAGTACTTC. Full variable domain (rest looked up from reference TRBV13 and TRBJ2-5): AAGVIQSPRHLIKEKRETATLKCYPIPRHDTVYWYQQGPGQDPQFLISFYEKMQSDKGSIPDRFSAQQFSDYHSELNMSSLELGDSALYFCASSLVSGGIRETQYFGPGTRLLVL.

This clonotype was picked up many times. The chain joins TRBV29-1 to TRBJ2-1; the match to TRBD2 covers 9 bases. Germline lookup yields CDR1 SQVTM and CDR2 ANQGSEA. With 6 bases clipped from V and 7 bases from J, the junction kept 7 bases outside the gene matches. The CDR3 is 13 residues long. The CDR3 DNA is TGCAGCGTCACTAGCGGGTTATCGAATGAGCAGTTCTTC. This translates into CSVTSGLSNEQFF.

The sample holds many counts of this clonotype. CDR3 DNA sequence: TGTGCCAGCTCACCACGATCCGGGACTGGAAGCACAGATACGCAGTATTTT. Translated, it gives CASSPRSGTGSTDTQYF. The V call is TRBV18, the J call TRBJ2-3, with a tentative D call TRBD2 (6 bases). V was cut by 1 base and J by 0 bases, with 14 bases left in between. There are 17 residues in the CDR3. Germline assignment: CDR1 KGHSH and CDR2 LQKENI.